This T cell receptor (beta chain) is drawn from a study of CD8+ T cells in alopecia areata. The CDR3 has 15 amino acids. Germline V gene data show CDR1 as SEHNR and CDR2 as FQNEAQ (reference sequence). V gave up 5 bases and J gave up 9 bases, with 20 bases separating them. Study outcomes and limitations: Tofacitinib delivered significant drops in scalp clonality and in expanded CD8+ clones among the top 100.

Sequencing used cDNA as its template, made by extracting RNA and reverse transcribing it. Assay: immunoSEQ multiplex PCR; the TCRdb copy retains only in-frame clones and omits some. The repertoire holds about 120,000 clones, with 50% to 55% as singletons. This clone occurred a few times. The antigen is not known. The treatment was: oral pan-JAK inhibitor, 5-10 mg twice daily. The receptor was derived from a human donor with alopecia areata. The material was CD4+ T cells sorted from blood, obtained at week 4, from a patient treated with tofacitinib. This sequence joins TRBV7-9 and TRBJ2-4, with D maybe TRBD1 (5 bases). The chain's CDR3 is CASSPDTRLWSIQYF. In nucleotides, the CDR3 is TGTGCCAGCAGCCCGGACACTCGTCTTTGGAGCATTCAGTACTTC.